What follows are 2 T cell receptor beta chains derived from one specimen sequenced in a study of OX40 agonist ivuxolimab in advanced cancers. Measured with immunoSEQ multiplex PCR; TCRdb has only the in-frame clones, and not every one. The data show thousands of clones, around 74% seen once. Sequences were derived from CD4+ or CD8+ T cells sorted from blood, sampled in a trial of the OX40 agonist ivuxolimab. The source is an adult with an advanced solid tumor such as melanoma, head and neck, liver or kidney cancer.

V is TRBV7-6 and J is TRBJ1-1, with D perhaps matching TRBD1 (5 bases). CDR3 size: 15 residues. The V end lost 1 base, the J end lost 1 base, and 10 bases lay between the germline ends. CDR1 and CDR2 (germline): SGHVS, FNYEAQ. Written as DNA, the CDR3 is TGTGCCAGCAGCTTAGTCGGTACAGGGAACACTGAAGCTTTCTTT. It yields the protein CASSLVGTGNTEAFF.

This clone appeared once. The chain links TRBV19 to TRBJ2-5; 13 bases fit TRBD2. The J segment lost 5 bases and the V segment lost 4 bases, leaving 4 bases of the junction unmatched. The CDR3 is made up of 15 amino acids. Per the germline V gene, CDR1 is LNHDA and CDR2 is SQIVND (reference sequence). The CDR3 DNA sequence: TGTGCCAGTAGTACGGGACTAGCGGGGTCGGAGACCCAGTACTTC. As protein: CASSTGLAGSETQYF.